The 2 T cell receptor beta chains below come from one sample, sequenced in a study of T cell changes during pregnancy in multiple sclerosis. The assay was immunoSEQ multiplex PCR, and TCRdb's table has in-frame clones only and misses some. Among some 45,000 clones listed, about 85% were seen once. This specimen was CD4+ T cells from peripheral blood mononuclear cells, taken after pregnancy. Receptors were obtained from a female donor with multiple sclerosis, enrolled in a pregnancy study.

The V and J genes are TRBV28 and TRBJ1-4; 8 bases match TRBD1. CDR3 length equals 12 residues. Germline CDR1 reads MDHEN; CDR2 reads SYDVKM. After removal of 3 bases from V and 13 bases from J, the junction contained 4 bases not matched to a gene. The CDR3 loop reads CASSLTGAGLFF. Here the CDR3 DNA reads TGTGCCAGCAGTTTGACAGGGGCGGGACTGTTTTTT.

This chain links TRBV5-1 with TRBJ2-5; 8 nucleotides agree with TRBD1. Germline-derived CDR1 and CDR2 are SGHRS and YFSETQ. V lost 5 bases and J lost 7; bases outside the gene matches: 10. There are 14 residues in the CDR3. CDR3 sequence reads: CASRDGQGWATQYF. In DNA form, the CDR3 reads TGCGCCAGCAGGGATGGACAGGGATGGGCGACCCAGTACTTC.